The clone carrying this T cell receptor (beta chain) was counted only a few times. This sample was taken from a study of molecular identifiers for immune sequencing clone quantification. Study summary: Replicate experiments divided RNA from 20,000 or 100,000 naive CD8 cells into five parts and sequenced four.

As CD8+CD4-CCR7+CD45RA+ cells, naive CD8 T cells were sorted. Trimming pared 4 bases from V and 1 base from J, leaving 14 bases between. The CDR3 has 15 amino acids. Germline V gene data show CDR1 as SEHNR and CDR2 as FQNEAQ (reference sequence). Via MiXCR, TCRdb re-called the PCR reads, giving one row per CDR3 protein. Of under 600,000 distinct CDR3 sequences listed, around 23% are singletons. The chain combines TRBV7-9 with TRBJ2-7, with D hard to call. Sequencing was carried out using naive CD8+ T cells from blood, with Jurkat cell RNA spiked in. Stated subset: FACS-sorted CD8+CD4-CCR7+CD45RA+ naive T cells. The receptor was isolated from a human donor in good health. Some libraries in this study had Jurkat cell RNA spiked in. The CDR3 here is CASSSLTENSYEQYF. CDR3 DNA sequence: TGTGCCAGCAGCTCCCTGACCGAAAATTCCTACGAGCAGTACTTC.